Below, 21 T cell receptor beta chains from the same sample are listed, as sequenced in a study of blood T cell repertoires in COVID-19. The protocol was immunoSEQ multiplex PCR, while the TCRdb copy is restricted to in-frame clones and leaves out a portion. In the table there are about 170,000 clones, approximately 87% of which are singletons. Material: peripheral blood. The origin of the receptors is a man aged 18 to 30 with active or convalescent COVID-19.

The chain recombines TRBV2 with TRBJ1-2; the D gene is possibly TRBD1 (6 bases). Germline CDR1 reads SNHLY; CDR2 reads FYNNEI. V lost 7 bases to trimming and J lost 2 bases, with 11 bases between them. This CDR3 region has 13 residues. CDR3 sequence (DNA): TGTGCCAGCACAAGAACAGGGAACTATGGCTACACCTTC. Translated, it gives CASTRTGNYGYTF. The full variable domain, rest sourced from reference TRBV2 and TRBJ1-2, is EPEVTQTPSHQVTQMGQEVILRCVPISNHLYFYWYRQILGQKVEFLVSFYNNEISEKSEIFDDQFSVERPDGSNFTLKIRSTKLEDSAMYFCASTRTGNYGYTFGSGTRLTVV.

The chain couples TRBV10-3 to TRBJ1-5; 7 bases line up with TRBD1. Unmatched junction bases numbered 17, after V lost 3 bases and J lost 6 bases. Germline-derived CDR1 and CDR2 are ENHRY and SYGVKD. The CDR3 loop spans 18 amino acids. This chain's CDR3 is CAISDPDGGGPFIQPQHF. For the CDR3, the DNA is TGTGCCATCAGTGACCCCGATGGAGGGGGCCCGTTCATTCAGCCCCAGCATTTT.

This clone occurred once. The chain has TRBV4-1 and TRBJ1-4; perhaps TRBD1 as D (5 bases). V lost 1 base and J lost 6, with 12 bases in between. The CDR3 consists of 15 residues. Germline assignment: CDR1 MGHRA and CDR2 YSYEKL. CDR3 nucleotides: TGCGCCAGCAGCCAAGGACAGTCCCTTTATGAAAAACTGTTTTTT. It encodes CASSQGQSLYEKLFF.

This clone has just one count. The V call is TRBV25-1, the J call TRBJ2-5, with D perhaps TRBD2 (6 bases). The germline gives CDR1 MGHDK, CDR2 SYGVNS. This CDR3 has 16 amino acids. Trimming pared 3 bases from V and 4 bases from J, leaving 18 bases between. The CDR3 DNA is TGTGCCAGCAGTGACTCCTTCGGGGGTTTATCAGAGACCCAGTACTTC. This codes for CASSDSFGGLSETQYF.

The chain has TRBV5-6 and TRBJ1-4; 12 nucleotides line up with TRBD1. The length of the CDR3 is 15 residues. Germline-derived CDR1 and CDR2 are SGHDT and YYEEEE. Trimming at V came to 3 bases and at J to 8 bases, leaving 5 bases not matched to a gene. As DNA, the CDR3 is TGTGCCAGCAGCTGGGGACAGGGGGCTTACGAAAAACTGTTTTTT. Protein: CASSWGQGAYEKLFF.

The V gene is TRBV7-8, the J gene TRBJ2-7; TRBD2 agrees at 7 bases. Looked up from germline, CDR1 is SGHVS and CDR2 is FQNEAQ. J was trimmed by 1 base and V by 2 bases; bases with no gene match: 8. CDR3 length equals 16 residues. The DNA of the CDR3 is TGTGCCAGCAGCTTACGGACGAGCGGGATGTCCTACGAGCAGTACTTC. This translates into CASSLRTSGMSYEQYF.

This clone occurred once. This sequence joins TRBV3-1 (or the pseudogene TRBV3-2) and TRBJ1-1, with 8 bases aligning to TRBD1. V trimming: 5 bases; J trimming: 7 bases; junction bases outside the gene matches: 12. This CDR3 is 15 amino acids long. Germline CDR1 LGHDT, CDR2 YNNKEL (reference sequence). The CDR3 DNA sequence: TGTGCCAGCAGCTCCCGCCGGACAGGGTTTTTTGAAGCTTTCTTT. Amino acid sequence: CASSSRRTGFFEAFF.

The J gene is TRBJ1-1, the V gene TRBV29-1; TRBD1 aligns across 8 bases. The CDR3 sequence is 14 residues long. The V gene's germline CDR1 is SQVTM and CDR2 ANQGSEA. V lost 4 bases to trimming and J lost 1 base; unmatched junction nucleotides: 5. The DNA of the CDR3 is TGCAGCGTTGTTCCCGGGACAGGGAACACTGAAGCTTTCTTT. It translates to CSVVPGTGNTEAFF.

The chain couples TRBV9 to TRBJ1-3, with 8 bases aligning to TRBD1. The CDR3 covers 17 residues. From germline, CDR1 is SGDLS and CDR2 YYNGEE. V lost 4 bases, J lost 0 bases, and 9 bases stayed unmatched. The DNA of the CDR3 is TGTGCCAGCAGCACTCGGACAGGGTTTACCTCTGGAAACACCATATATTTT. Translation gives CASSTRTGFTSGNTIYF.

The genes are TRBV2 and TRBJ2-3, with 9 nucleotides matching TRBD2. Trimming took 7 bases from V and 3 from J; bases not matched to a gene: 5. CDR3 length: 14 amino acids. Germline V gene sequence: CDR1 SNHLY, CDR2 FYNNEI. DNA for the CDR3: TGTGCCAGCACCGCCGCGGGGGGGACAGATACGCAGTATTTT. Translating gives CASTAAGGTDTQYF.

V gene TRBV7-9 combines with J gene TRBJ1-1, with 10 bases lining up with TRBD1. The CDR3 has 15 residues. Looked up from germline, CDR1 is SEHNR and CDR2 is FQNEAQ (reference sequence). After removal of 6 bases from V and 1 base from J, the junction contained 5 bases not matched to a gene. The CDR3 loop is CASSSRDRGNTEAFF. The CDR3 DNA sequence: TGTGCCAGCAGTTCCCGGGACAGGGGGAACACTGAAGCTTTCTTT.

The chain uses TRBV11-3 and TRBJ2-7; D unresolved. V lost 3 bases, J lost 7 bases, and 7 bases lay in between. Germline V gives CDR1 SGHNT, CDR2 YENEEA. The CDR3 runs 11 residues. CDR3 residues: CASSLRREQYF. CDR3 DNA: TGTGCCAGCAGCTTGAGGCGGGAGCAGTACTTC.

The rearrangement joins TRBV2 to TRBJ1-5, with TRBD1 matching over 7 bases. CDR3 size: 16 residues. Germline V CDR1 and CDR2: SNHLY, FYNNEI. Trimming removed 5 bases from V and 3 bases from J; junction bases left unmatched: 10. The CDR3 sequence is CASSFDRVRYNQPQHF. CDR3 nucleotide sequence: TGTGCCAGCAGTTTTGACAGGGTAAGGTACAATCAGCCCCAGCATTTT.

The chain uses TRBV15 and TRBJ1-1, with TRBD1 identical over 7 bases. CDR1 and CDR2 from the germline V gene are LNHNV and YYDKDF (reference sequence). V shed 1 base, J shed 0 bases, and the junction held 2 bases outside the gene matches. The CDR3 has 15 amino acids. The CDR3, as DNA: TGTGCCACCAGCAGAGGGGACAGAATGAACACTGAAGCTTTCTTT. Encoded protein: CATSRGDRMNTEAFF. The entire variable domain, with the rest obtained from reference TRBV15 and TRBJ1-1, is as follows: DAMVIQNPRYQVTQFGKPVTLSCSQTLNHNVMYWYQQKSSQAPKLLFHYYDKDFNNEADTPDNFQSRRPNTSFCFLDIRSPGLGDTAMYLCATSRGDRMNTEAFFGQGTRLTVV.

The chain recombines TRBV28 with TRBJ1-1; the D gene is possibly TRBD1 (6 bases). The CDR3 spans 17 residues. V was pared by 4 bases and J by 3 bases, with 21 bases between. The germline gives CDR1 MDHEN, CDR2 SYDVKM. Here the CDR3 reads CASSSPVLGALHTEAFF. CDR3 nucleotide sequence: TGTGCCAGCAGTTCCCCAGTGCTGGGGGCGCTTCACACTGAAGCTTTCTTT.

This clone was recorded only once. The chain carries TRBV5-6 and TRBJ2-5, with D hard to call. V was trimmed by 7 bases and J by 0 bases, leaving 7 bases between them. The CDR3 contains 12 residues. CDR1 and CDR2 (germline): SGHDT, YYEEEE. CDR3 sequence: CASSSYQETQYF. CDR3 in DNA: TGTGCCAGCTCTTCGTACCAAGAGACCCAGTACTTC.

The chain carries TRBV19 and TRBJ1-5, with 8 bases lining up with TRBD1. V shed 8 bases, J shed 1 base, and the junction held 10 bases outside the gene matches. The CDR3 is 16 amino acids. The germline V gene has CDR1 LNHDA and CDR2 SQIVND (reference sequence). In nucleotides, the CDR3 is TGTGCCAGTCGAACGTCTGGACAGGGAAGCAATCAGCCCCAGCATTTT. Protein sequence: CASRTSGQGSNQPQHF.

The rearrangement joins TRBV7-9 to TRBJ1-2; 10 bases are shared with TRBD1. Germline V gives CDR1 SEHNR, CDR2 FQNEAQ (reference sequence). This CDR3 comprises 14 residues. Germline trimming cut 4 bases from V and 7 bases from J; bases unmatched to any gene: 6. The CDR3 protein is CASSWTGQGGGYTF. CDR3 in DNA: TGTGCCAGCAGCTGGACCGGACAGGGGGGTGGCTACACCTTC.

The V and J genes are TRBV30 and TRBJ2-7; a weak D match, TRBD2 (6 bases). CDR1 GTSNPN and CDR2 SVGIG come from the germline V gene (reference sequence). V gave up 2 bases and J gave up 4 bases, with 12 bases separating them. The CDR3 is made up of 13 amino acids. CDR3 sequence (DNA): TGTGCCTGGAGTAAAGGGACTTTGTACGAGCAGTACTTC. Amino acids: CAWSKGTLYEQYF.

The chain employs TRBV7-2 and TRBJ2-1; TRBD2 might be the D (5 bases). Germline loops: CDR1 SGHTA, CDR2 FQGNSA. This CDR3 has 16 amino acids. V was pared by 3 bases and J by 10 bases, with 22 bases between. The CDR3 sequence: CASSFIGRPNDLEQFF. Written as DNA, the CDR3 is TGTGCCAGCAGCTTCATAGGGAGACCTAACGATTTAGAGCAGTTCTTC.

This chain connects TRBV2 to TRBJ1-1, with D perhaps TRBD1 (6 bases). The germline V gene encodes CDR1 SNHLY and CDR2 FYNNEI. The CDR3 extends over 17 amino acids. Trimming took off 4 bases at V and 0 bases at J, with 18 bases between the two ends. The CDR3 nucleotides read TGTGCCAGCAGTGTATCCCAGTCGGGACAACTGAACACTGAAGCTTTCTTT. Its protein product is CASSVSQSGQLNTEAFF.